This T cell receptor (beta chain) was sequenced for a study of OX40 agonist ivuxolimab in advanced cancers. Sequencing used immunoSEQ multiplex PCR; TCRdb keeps in-frame clones, though not all of them. The table shows under 140,000 clones, with 89% occurring only once. Exclusion of a patient followed from autoimmune disease history or systemic immunosuppression. This sequence was found in an adult with an advanced solid tumor such as melanoma, head and neck, liver or kidney cancer. The sample was CD4+ or CD8+ T cells sorted from blood, taken in a trial of the OX40 agonist ivuxolimab.

CDR3 DNA: TGTGCCAGCAGCCAACCTGGGGAGGACGAGCAGTACTTC. It yields the protein CASSQPGEDEQYF. The gene calls are TRBV4-2 and TRBJ2-7, with D possibly matching TRBD2 (6 bases). Trimming removed 2 bases at V and 5 bases at J, with 10 bases between. Germline CDR1 is LGHNA and CDR2 is YNFKEQ. The CDR3 loop spans 13 amino acids.